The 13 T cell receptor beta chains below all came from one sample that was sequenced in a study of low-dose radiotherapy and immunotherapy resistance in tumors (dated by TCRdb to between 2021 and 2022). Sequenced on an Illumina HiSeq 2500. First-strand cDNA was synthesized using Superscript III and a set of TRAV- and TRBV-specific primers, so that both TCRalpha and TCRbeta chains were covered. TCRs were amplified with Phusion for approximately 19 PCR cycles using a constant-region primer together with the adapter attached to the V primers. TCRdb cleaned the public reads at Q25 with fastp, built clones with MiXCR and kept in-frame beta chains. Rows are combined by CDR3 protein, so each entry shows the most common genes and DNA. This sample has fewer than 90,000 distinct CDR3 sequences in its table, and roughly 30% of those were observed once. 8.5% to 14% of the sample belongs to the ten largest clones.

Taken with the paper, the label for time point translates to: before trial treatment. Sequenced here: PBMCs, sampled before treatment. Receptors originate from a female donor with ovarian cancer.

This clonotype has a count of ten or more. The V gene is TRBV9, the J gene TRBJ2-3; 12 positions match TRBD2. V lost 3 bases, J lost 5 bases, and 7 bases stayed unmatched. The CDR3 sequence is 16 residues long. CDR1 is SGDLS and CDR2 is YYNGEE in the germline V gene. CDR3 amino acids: CASSDTSGGRGDTQYF. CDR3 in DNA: TGTGCCAGCAGCGACACTAGCGGGGGGCGTGGAGATACGCAGTATTTT.

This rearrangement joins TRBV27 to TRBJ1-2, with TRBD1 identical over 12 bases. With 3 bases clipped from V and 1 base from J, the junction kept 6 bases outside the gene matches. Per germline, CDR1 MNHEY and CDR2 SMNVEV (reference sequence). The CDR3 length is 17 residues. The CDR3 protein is CASSLRGQGAFNYGYTF. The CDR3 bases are TGTGCCAGCAGTTTGCGGGGACAGGGGGCCTTTAACTATGGCTACACCTTC.

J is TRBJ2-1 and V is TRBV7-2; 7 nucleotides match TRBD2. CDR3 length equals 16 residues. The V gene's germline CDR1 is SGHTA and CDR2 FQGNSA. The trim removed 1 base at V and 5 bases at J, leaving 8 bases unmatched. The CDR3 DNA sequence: TGTGCCAGCAGCTTAGACTTGGCTAGCGGACACAATGAGCAGTTCTTC. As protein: CASSLDLASGHNEQFF.

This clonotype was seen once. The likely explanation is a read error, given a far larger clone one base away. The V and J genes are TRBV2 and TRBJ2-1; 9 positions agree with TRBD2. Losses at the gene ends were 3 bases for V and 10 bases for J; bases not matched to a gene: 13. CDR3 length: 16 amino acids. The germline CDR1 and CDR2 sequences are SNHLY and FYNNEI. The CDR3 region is CASSEGTSPLLAEQFF. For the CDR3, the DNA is TGTGCCAGCAGTGAGGGGACTAGCCCACTCCTTGCCGAGCAGTTCTTC.

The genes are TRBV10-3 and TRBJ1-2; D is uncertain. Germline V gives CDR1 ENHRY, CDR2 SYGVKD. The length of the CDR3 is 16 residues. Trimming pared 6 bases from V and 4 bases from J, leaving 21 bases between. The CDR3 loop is CAISLTKDHSGYGYTF. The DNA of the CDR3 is TGTGCCATCAGCCTTACCAAGGATCACTCCGGCTATGGCTACACCTTC.

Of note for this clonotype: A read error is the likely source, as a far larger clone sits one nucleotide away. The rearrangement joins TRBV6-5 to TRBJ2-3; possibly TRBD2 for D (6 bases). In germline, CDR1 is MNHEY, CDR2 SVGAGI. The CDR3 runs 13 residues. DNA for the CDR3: TGTGGCAGCAGTGCCACGGGAGTAGATACGCAGTATTTT. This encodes CGSSATGVDTQYF.

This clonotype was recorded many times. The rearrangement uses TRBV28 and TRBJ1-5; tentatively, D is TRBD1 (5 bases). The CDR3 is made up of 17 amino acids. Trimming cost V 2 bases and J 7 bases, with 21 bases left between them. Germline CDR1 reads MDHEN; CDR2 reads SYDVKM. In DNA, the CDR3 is TGTGCCAGCAGTTTAAACGGCGGGATGGGGACGGGACAGCCCCAGCATTTT. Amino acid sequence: CASSLNGGMGTGQPQHF.

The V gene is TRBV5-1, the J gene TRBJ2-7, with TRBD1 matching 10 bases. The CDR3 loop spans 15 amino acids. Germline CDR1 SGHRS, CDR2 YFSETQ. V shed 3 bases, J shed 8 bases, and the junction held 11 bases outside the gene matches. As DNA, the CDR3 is TGCGCCAGCAGCTCCCGGGGGACAGGGGAGGAAAAGCAGTACTTC. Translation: CASSSRGTGEEKQYF.

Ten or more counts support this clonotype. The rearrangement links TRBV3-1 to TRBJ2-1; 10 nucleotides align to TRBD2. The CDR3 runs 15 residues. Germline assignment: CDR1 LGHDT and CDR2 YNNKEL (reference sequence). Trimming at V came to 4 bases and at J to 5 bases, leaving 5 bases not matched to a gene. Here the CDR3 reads CASSPPTSGHNEQFF. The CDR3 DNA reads TGTGCCAGCAGCCCCCCGACTAGCGGGCACAATGAGCAGTTCTTC.

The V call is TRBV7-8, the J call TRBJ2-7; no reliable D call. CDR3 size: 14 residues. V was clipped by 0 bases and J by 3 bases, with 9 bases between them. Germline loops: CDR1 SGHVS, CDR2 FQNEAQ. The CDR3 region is CASSLAGNSYEQYF. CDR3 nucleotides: TGTGCCAGCAGCTTAGCAGGGAATAGCTACGAGCAGTACTTC.

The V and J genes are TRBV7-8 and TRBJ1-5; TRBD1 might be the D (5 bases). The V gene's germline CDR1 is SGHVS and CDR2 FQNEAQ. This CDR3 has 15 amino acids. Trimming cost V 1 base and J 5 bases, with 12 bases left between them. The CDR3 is CASSLDGGGDQPQHF. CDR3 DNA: TGTGCCAGCAGCTTAGATGGTGGGGGGGATCAGCCCCAGCATTTT.

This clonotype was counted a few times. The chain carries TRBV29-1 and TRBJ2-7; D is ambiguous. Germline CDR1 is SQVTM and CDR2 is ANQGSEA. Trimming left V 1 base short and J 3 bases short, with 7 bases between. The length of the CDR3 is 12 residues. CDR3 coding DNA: TGCAGCGTTGAAGGGATAGGCTACGAGCAGTACTTC. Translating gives CSVEGIGYEQYF.

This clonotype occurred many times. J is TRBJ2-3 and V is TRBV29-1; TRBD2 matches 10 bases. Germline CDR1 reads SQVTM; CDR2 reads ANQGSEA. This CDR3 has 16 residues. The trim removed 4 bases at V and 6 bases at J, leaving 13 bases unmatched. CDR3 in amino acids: CSVVPASGGTSDTQYF. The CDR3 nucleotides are TGCAGCGTTGTCCCGGCTAGCGGGGGTACCTCTGATACGCAGTATTTT.